This T cell receptor beta chain is drawn from a study of blood T cell repertoires in COVID-19. Study overall: From T cells, B-cell-depleted T cells, or PBMCs came the material, which was cDNA or gDNA.

Original data processing: Researchers report that nucleated cell counts were estimated from reference gene primer amplification. The protocol was immunoSEQ multiplex PCR, while the TCRdb copy is restricted to in-frame clones and leaves out a portion. V and J calls and clone size are those listed in that table; D and trimming were worked out from the DNA. The table lists roughly 80,000 clones, roughly 92% of them singletons, with about 2.5% in the top ten. This CDR3 has 12 amino acids. Germline CDR1 SQVTM, CDR2 ANQGSEA. V lost 1 base to trimming and J lost 7 bases; unmatched junction nucleotides: 1. This clone was detected once.

This clonotype originated in a man aged 45 to 65 with COVID-19, enrolled during active disease. Sequenced material: peripheral blood. V usage is TRBV29-1 and J usage is TRBJ2-1, with 7 bases matching TRBD2. CDR3 nucleotides: TGCAGCGTTGAAGTCGGGAGGAATGAGCAGTTCTTC. Protein product: CSVEVGRNEQFF.